This TCR beta chain was obtained from a study of cytomegalovirus exposure and HLA in healthy donors. About the research overall: T cells numbering about 200 million yielded some 110 million unique TCR beta sequences in an earlier analysis. The study, taken as a whole, reports: Most observed TCR sequences were rare, whereas some public TCRs were detected in many donors.

The PCR was carried out with 60 Vbeta primers and 13 Jbeta primers. Method: immunoSEQ multiplex PCR; TCRdb's copy keeps in-frame clones and lacks some. The repertoire holds approximately 160,000 clones, 65% to 80% seen once, with roughly 2.6% in the top ten. Regarding this clone: The antigen is unknown.

From germline, CDR1 is SNHLY and CDR2 FYNNEI. This CDR3 region has 9 residues. Trimming pared 8 bases from V and 5 bases from J, leaving 4 bases between. Sample: PBMCs. V and J are TRBV2 and TRBJ2-7; D gene uncertain. The TCR was taken from a woman aged 40 to 50 in good health and CMV-seropositive. The CDR3 DNA reads TGTGCCAGCGGCCACGAGCAGTACTTC. Encoded protein: CASGHEQYF.